The source of this T cell receptor (beta chain) is a study of blood T cell repertoires in COVID-19. At the level of the study: COVID-19 samples from acute and convalescent phases originated in the United States, Italy and Spain.

CDR3 length: 13 amino acids. J lost 7 bases, V lost 4 bases, and 6 bases had no gene match. Germline V gene lookup returns CDR1 SQVTM and CDR2 ANQGSEA. Original processing notes: Using reference gene primer amplification, nucleated cell counts were estimated. Sequenced by immunoSEQ multiplex PCR; TCRdb stores in-frame clones only, minus some. That table furnishes V, J and clone size, whereas the DNA furnished D and trimming. Here the sample spans more than 80,000 clones, around 80% being singletons. This receptor was identified in a man in his forties or fifties with active or convalescent COVID-19. The chain couples TRBV29-1 to TRBJ1-1; TRBD1 matches at 10 bases. Sequencing was carried out using peripheral blood. CDR3 protein: CSVVSDRGGEAFF. CDR3 coding DNA: TGCAGCGTTGTATCGGACAGGGGGGGTGAAGCTTTCTTT.